Shown below are 21 T cell receptor beta chains from a single sample sequenced in a study of control samples from healthy donors and cancer patients. The protocol was immunoSEQ multiplex PCR, while the TCRdb copy is restricted to in-frame clones and leaves out a portion. Found here are some 100,000 clones, about four fifths of them singletons; the top ten hold 10%. The sequenced sample was blood. These receptors all stem from a woman aged 30 to 39 in good health.

The V and J genes are TRBV24-1 and TRBJ2-2; D gene unclear. The length of the CDR3 is 11 residues. Germline values: CDR1 KGHDR, CDR2 SFDVKD. V lost 10 bases to trimming and J lost 6 bases, with 8 bases between them. CDR3 sequence (DNA): TGTGCCACAGGGCCCCCCGGGGAGCTGTTTTTT. Encoded protein: CATGPPGELFF.

V is TRBV10-3 and J is TRBJ1-1, with D perhaps TRBD1 (5 bases). This CDR3 has 17 amino acids. Trimming removed 3 bases at V and 1 base at J, with 18 bases between. Germline V gene sequence: CDR1 ENHRY, CDR2 SYGVKD. The DNA for the CDR3 is TGTGCCATCAGTGAAGGTGGCGGAACTGGGGCGAACACTGAAGCTTTCTTT. Translation: CAISEGGGTGANTEAFF.

In regard to this clone: The junction and the germline gene differ at one end; a read error may be behind it. This rearrangement joins TRBV19 to TRBJ1-5; a weak D match, TRBD1 (6 bases). This CDR3 spans 18 amino acids. Germline CDR1 reads LNHDA; CDR2 reads SQIVND (reference sequence). DNA for the CDR3: TGTGCCAGTAGTGTAGAGGCCCCAGGGGTTTATAGCAATCAGCCCCAGCATTTT. This translates into CASSVEAPGVYSNQPQHF.

CDR3 sequence reads: CASSLLGYEQYF. DNA for the CDR3: TGTGCCAGCAGCTTGCTGGGCTACGAGCAGTACTTC. The chain links TRBV5-4 to TRBJ2-7; D remains unclear. Germline assignment: CDR1 SGHNT and CDR2 YYREEE (reference sequence). V shed 1 base and J shed 3 bases, with 5 bases lying between them. The CDR3 consists of 12 residues.

The V gene is TRBV10-3, the J gene TRBJ2-7; TRBD2 aligns across 11 bases. This CDR3 is built from 15 residues. Germline V gene lookup returns CDR1 ENHRY and CDR2 SYGVKD. V dropped 5 bases and J dropped 3; count of bases not matched to a gene: 6. The CDR3 DNA reads as TGTGCCATCAGTATCTCGACTAGCGGGGTCTACGAGCAGTACTTC. Its protein is CAISISTSGVYEQYF.

The CDR3 DNA sequence: TGTGCCAGCAGTTTTGGGGGGGGCTATTTTGGCTACACCTTC. Protein sequence: CASSFGGGYFGYTF. The chain links TRBV27 to TRBJ1-2; D may be TRBD1 (6 bases). The CDR3 is made up of 14 amino acids. The germline gives CDR1 MNHEY, CDR2 SMNVEV (reference sequence). The V gene lost 3 bases and the J gene lost 7 bases, with 15 bases spanning the gap.

The J gene is TRBJ2-2, the V gene TRBV13; D remains unclear. Germline-derived CDR1 and CDR2 are PRHDT and FYEKMQ (reference sequence). Trimming took off 0 bases at V and 7 bases at J, with 9 bases between the two ends. This CDR3 comprises 14 residues. CDR3 DNA sequence: TGTGCCAGCAGCTTAGGAGTCTATGGCGGGGAGCTGTTTTTT. This encodes CASSLGVYGGELFF.

The chain has TRBV30 and TRBJ2-2; D is undetermined. V gave up 0 bases and J gave up 1 base, with 12 bases separating them. Germline CDR1 and CDR2: GTSNPN and SVGIG (reference sequence). The CDR3 totals 16 residues. CDR3 sequence reads: CAWSVLQLMNTGELFF. The CDR3 DNA reads as TGTGCCTGGAGTGTCCTACAGCTAATGAACACCGGGGAGCTGTTTTTT. The full variable domain, in which reference TRBV30 and TRBJ2-2 provide the parts outside the CDR3, is SQTIHQWPATLVQPVGSPLSLECTVEGTSNPNLYWYRQAAGRGLQLLFYSVGIGQISSEVPQNLSASRPQDRQFILSSKKLLLSDSGFYLCAWSVLQLMNTGELFFGEGSRLTVL.

The chain joins TRBV5-5 to TRBJ2-2, with D possibly TRBD2 on 6 matching bases. The CDR3 runs to 16 residues. Trimming took 4 bases from V and 5 from J, leaving 18 bases between them. Germline values: CDR1 SGHKS, CDR2 YYEKEE (reference sequence). In DNA, the CDR3 is TGTGCCAGCAGCCAGGAGGGGACCAGGAGAACCGGGGAGCTGTTTTTT. It yields the protein CASSQEGTRRTGELFF.

This chain links TRBV2 with TRBJ2-3, with D unclear. V lost 2 bases, J lost 6 bases, and 12 bases lay in between. CDR1 SNHLY and CDR2 FYNNEI come from the germline V gene. The CDR3 is 14 residues long. The CDR3 coding sequence is TGTGCCAGCAGTGAATTTCTCCCTTCGGATACGCAGTATTTT. This translates into CASSEFLPSDTQYF.

The chain employs TRBV18 and TRBJ1-1; 9 nucleotides line up with TRBD1. Germline CDR1 and CDR2: KGHSH and LQKENI. V was pared by 6 bases and J by 6 bases, with 11 bases of the junction left unmatched. The CDR3 sequence is 15 residues long. The CDR3, as DNA: TGTGCCAGCTCTAAACGGGACAGGGCCGCACCTGAAGCTTTCTTT. Protein: CASSKRDRAAPEAFF.

The chain employs TRBV7-3 and TRBJ2-6; D uncertain. The CDR3 sequence is 15 residues long. Germline V lookup: CDR1 SGHTA, CDR2 FQGTGA. V was cut by 2 bases and J by 1 base, with 6 bases left in between. The CDR3 loop reads CASSLSPSGANVLTF. CDR3 DNA: TGTGCCAGCAGCTTATCCCCATCTGGGGCCAACGTCCTGACTTTC.

The genes are TRBV24-1 and TRBJ1-1; D might be TRBD1 (5 bases). This CDR3 spans 13 amino acids. The V and J ends lost 3 bases and 1 base respectively, with 5 bases between them. The germline gives CDR1 KGHDR, CDR2 SFDVKD. For the CDR3, the DNA is TGTGCCACCAGTGATACAGGGAACACTGAAGCTTTCTTT. It encodes CATSDTGNTEAFF.

This clone was counted once. The V call is TRBV29-1, the J call TRBJ1-1; D possibly corresponds to TRBD1 (5 bases). The V and J ends lost 7 bases and 0 bases respectively, with 9 bases between them. The CDR3 runs to 12 residues. The germline V gene has CDR1 SQVTM and CDR2 ANQGSEA. The CDR3 nucleotides read TGCAGCGCGACAGTCATGAACACTGAAGCTTTCTTT. This encodes CSATVMNTEAFF. Combining the CDR3 with reference TRBV29-1 and TRBJ1-1 gives the whole variable domain SAVISQKPSRDICQRGTSLTIQCQVDSQVTMMFWYRQQPGQSLTLIATANQGSEATYESGFVIDKFPISRPNLTFSTLTVSNMSPEDSSIYLCSATVMNTEAFFGQGTRLTVV.

The gene calls are TRBV6-5 and TRBJ1-6, with TRBD1 identical over 8 bases. The CDR3 contains 15 residues. Germline CDR1 reads MNHEY; CDR2 reads SVGAGI. V lost 7 bases and J lost 6; bases outside the gene matches: 8. The CDR3 is CASTPGGQGNSPLHF. The CDR3 nucleotides are TGTGCCAGCACTCCCGGTGGACAGGGTAATTCACCCCTCCACTTT.

The chain has TRBV10-3 and TRBJ1-2; the D gene is possibly TRBD1 (5 bases). The CDR3 has 14 amino acids. Trimming removed 3 bases at V and 3 bases at J, with 11 bases between. CDR1 is ENHRY and CDR2 is SYGVKD in the germline V gene. This chain's CDR3 is CAISDGGTDYGYTF. Written as DNA, the CDR3 is TGTGCCATCAGTGATGGGGGAACAGACTATGGCTACACCTTC.

This rearrangement joins TRBV29-1 to TRBJ1-1; TRBD1 aligns across 7 bases. In germline, CDR1 is SQVTM, CDR2 ANQGSEA. The CDR3 consists of 13 residues. J gave up 4 bases and V 5 bases, and 7 bases lay outside the gene matches. The CDR3 spells CSVRAGGSTEAFF. The CDR3 region has the DNA TGCAGCGTTCGGGCAGGGGGGAGCACTGAAGCTTTCTTT. Drawing the rest from reference TRBV29-1 and TRBJ1-1, the complete variable domain is SAVISQKPSRDICQRGTSLTIQCQVDSQVTMMFWYRQQPGQSLTLIATANQGSEATYESGFVIDKFPISRPNLTFSTLTVSNMSPEDSSIYLCSVRAGGSTEAFFGQGTRLTVV.

This sequence joins TRBV4-2 and TRBJ2-4; D possibly corresponds to TRBD2 (7 bases). Germline lookup yields CDR1 LGHNA and CDR2 YNFKEQ. This CDR3 contains 17 residues. V was cut by 4 bases and J by 1 base, with 17 bases left in between. DNA for the CDR3: TGTGCCAGCAGCCTATCTTCGGGGGGCGGGGCCAAAAACATTCAGTACTTC. Protein product: CASSLSSGGGAKNIQYF.

The chain employs TRBV6-2 or TRBV6-3 and TRBJ2-2, with D perhaps assigned TRBD1 or TRBD2 (5 bases each). The V end lost 6 bases, the J end lost 9 bases, and 17 bases lay between the germline ends. The V gene's germline CDR1 is MNHEY and CDR2 SVGEGT. The CDR3 spans 14 residues. The CDR3 DNA sequence: TGTGCCAGCAGCCAAGATAGGGGACCAAGGGAGCTGTTTTTT. It specifies CASSQDRGPRELFF.

This chain joins TRBV24-1 and TRBJ1-2, with a weak D call TRBD1 (6 bases). CDR3 length: 16 amino acids. Germline V gives CDR1 KGHDR, CDR2 SFDVKD. Trimming took 3 bases from V and 3 from J, leaving 16 bases between them. Here the CDR3 reads CATSDRNKQGHYGYTF. CDR3 DNA sequence: TGTGCCACCAGTGATCGAAATAAACAGGGACACTATGGCTACACCTTC.

The genes are TRBV11-2 and TRBJ2-4; 8 bases line up with TRBD1. Per the germline V gene, CDR1 is SGHAT and CDR2 is FQNNGV. CDR3 length: 14 residues. The ends lost 3 bases at V and 3 bases at J; junction bases unmatched: 1. DNA of the CDR3: TGTGCCAGCAGCTTTGGGACAGGCAAAAACATTCAGTACTTC. It specifies CASSFGTGKNIQYF.